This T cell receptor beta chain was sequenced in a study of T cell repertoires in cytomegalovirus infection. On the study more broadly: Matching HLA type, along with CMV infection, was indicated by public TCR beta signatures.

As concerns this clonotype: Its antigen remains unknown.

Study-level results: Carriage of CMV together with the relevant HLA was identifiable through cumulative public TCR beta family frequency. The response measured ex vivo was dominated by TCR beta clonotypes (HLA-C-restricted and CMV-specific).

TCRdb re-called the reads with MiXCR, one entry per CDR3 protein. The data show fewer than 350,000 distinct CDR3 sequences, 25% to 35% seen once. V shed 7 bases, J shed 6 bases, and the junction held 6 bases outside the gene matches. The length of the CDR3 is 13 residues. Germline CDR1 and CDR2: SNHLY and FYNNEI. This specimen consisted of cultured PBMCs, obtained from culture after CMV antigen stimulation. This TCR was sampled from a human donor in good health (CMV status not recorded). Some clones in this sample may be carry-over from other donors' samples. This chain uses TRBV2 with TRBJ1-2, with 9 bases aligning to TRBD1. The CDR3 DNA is TGTGCCAGCACCGGGGACAGGGTACATGGCTACACCTTC. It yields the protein CASTGDRVHGYTF.